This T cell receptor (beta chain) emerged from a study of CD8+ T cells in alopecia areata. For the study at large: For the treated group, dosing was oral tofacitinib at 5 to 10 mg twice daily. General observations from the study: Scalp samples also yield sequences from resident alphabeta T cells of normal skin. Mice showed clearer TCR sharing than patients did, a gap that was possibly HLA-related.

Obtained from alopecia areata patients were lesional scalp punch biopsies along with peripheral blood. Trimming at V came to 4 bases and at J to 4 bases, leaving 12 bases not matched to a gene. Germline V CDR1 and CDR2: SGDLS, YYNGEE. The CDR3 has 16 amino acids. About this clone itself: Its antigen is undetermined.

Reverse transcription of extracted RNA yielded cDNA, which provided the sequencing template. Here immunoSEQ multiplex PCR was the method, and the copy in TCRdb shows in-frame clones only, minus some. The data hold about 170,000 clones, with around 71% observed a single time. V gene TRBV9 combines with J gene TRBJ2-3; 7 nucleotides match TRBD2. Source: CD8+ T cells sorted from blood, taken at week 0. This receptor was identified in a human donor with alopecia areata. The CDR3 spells CASSPPSGRGADTQYF. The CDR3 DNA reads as TGTGCCAGCAGCCCCCCTAGCGGCCGGGGGGCAGATACGCAGTATTTT.